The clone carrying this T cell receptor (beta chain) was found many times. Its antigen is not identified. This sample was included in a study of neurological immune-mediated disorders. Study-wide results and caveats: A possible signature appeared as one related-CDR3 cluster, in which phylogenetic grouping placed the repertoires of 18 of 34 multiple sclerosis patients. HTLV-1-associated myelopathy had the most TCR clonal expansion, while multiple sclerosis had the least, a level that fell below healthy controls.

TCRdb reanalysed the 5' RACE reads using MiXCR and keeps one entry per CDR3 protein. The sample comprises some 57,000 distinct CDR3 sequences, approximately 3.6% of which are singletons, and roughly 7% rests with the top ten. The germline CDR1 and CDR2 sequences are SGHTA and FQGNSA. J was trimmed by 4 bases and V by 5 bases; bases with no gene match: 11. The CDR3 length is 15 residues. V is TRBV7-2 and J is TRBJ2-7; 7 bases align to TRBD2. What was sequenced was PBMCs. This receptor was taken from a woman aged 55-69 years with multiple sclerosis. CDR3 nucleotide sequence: TGTGCCAGCAGCCCCGGGAGGCAAAAATATTACGAGCAGTACTTC. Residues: CASSPGRQKYYEQYF. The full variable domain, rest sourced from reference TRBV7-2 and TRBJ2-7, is GAGVSQSPSNKVTEKGKDVELRCDPISGHTALYWYRQSLGQGLEFLIYFQGNSAPDKSGLPSDRFSAERTGGSVSTLTIQRTQQEDSAVYLCASSPGRQKYYEQYFGPGTRLTVT.